This T cell receptor (beta chain) was found in a study of blood T cell repertoires in COVID-19. Study background: From the United States, Italy and Spain came samples of acute and convalescent COVID-19.

Losses at the gene ends were 5 bases for V and 2 bases for J; bases not matched to a gene: 8. Looked up from germline, CDR1 is KGHDR and CDR2 is SFDVKD. The CDR3 is 16 amino acids. TCRdb keeps only in-frame clones here, not all; method: immunoSEQ multiplex PCR. This table holds just over 650,000 clones, approximately 90% found once. The J gene is TRBJ2-1, the V gene TRBV24-1, with 7 bases matching TRBD1. The TCR was taken from a woman aged 18-29 years with acute or convalescent COVID-19. The source material was peripheral blood. Here the CDR3 reads CATSAVTGRAYNEQFF. The CDR3 DNA reads TGTGCCACCAGTGCCGTGACAGGGAGAGCCTACAATGAGCAGTTCTTC.